This T cell receptor beta chain was retrieved from a study of blood T cell repertoires in COVID-19. Overall study: In each case, the material was cDNA or gDNA derived from T cells, B-cell-depleted T cells, or PBMCs.

Germline V gene data show CDR1 as SEHNR and CDR2 as FQNEAQ (reference sequence). The V and J ends lost 2 bases and 7 bases respectively, with 6 bases between them. This CDR3 comprises 12 residues. Original analysis: How many nucleated cells were present was estimated from reference gene primer amplification. Data came from immunoSEQ multiplex PCR; TCRdb stores just in-frame clones and leaves some out. The V and J calls and clone size come from that table; D and trimming were worked out from the DNA. Of some 400,000 clones in the sample, approximately 90% are singletons; the top ten hold 1% to 1.3%. The receptor's source is a man aged 25 to 40 who had recovered from COVID-19. J is TRBJ2-1 and V is TRBV7-9; D perhaps matches TRBD1 (5 bases). Sample: PBMCs or T cells enriched from blood (not recorded which). The CDR3, as DNA: TGTGCCAGCAGCTTAAGACAGAATGAGCAGTTCTTC. It codes for CASSLRQNEQFF.